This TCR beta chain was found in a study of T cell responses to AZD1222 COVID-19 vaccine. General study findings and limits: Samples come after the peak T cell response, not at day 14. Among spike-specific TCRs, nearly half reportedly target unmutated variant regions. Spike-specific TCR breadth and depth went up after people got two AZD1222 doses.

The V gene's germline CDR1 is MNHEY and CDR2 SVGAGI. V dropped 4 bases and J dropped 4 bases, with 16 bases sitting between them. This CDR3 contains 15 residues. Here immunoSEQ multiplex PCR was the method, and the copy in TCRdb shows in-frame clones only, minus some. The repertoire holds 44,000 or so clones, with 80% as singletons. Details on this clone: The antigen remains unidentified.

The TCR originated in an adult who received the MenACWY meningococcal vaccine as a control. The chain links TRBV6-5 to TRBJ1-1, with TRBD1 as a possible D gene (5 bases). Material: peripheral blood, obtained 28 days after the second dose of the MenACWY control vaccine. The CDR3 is CASSWRGPTVTEAFF. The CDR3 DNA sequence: TGTGCCAGCAGTTGGAGGGGCCCCACCGTCACTGAAGCTTTCTTT.